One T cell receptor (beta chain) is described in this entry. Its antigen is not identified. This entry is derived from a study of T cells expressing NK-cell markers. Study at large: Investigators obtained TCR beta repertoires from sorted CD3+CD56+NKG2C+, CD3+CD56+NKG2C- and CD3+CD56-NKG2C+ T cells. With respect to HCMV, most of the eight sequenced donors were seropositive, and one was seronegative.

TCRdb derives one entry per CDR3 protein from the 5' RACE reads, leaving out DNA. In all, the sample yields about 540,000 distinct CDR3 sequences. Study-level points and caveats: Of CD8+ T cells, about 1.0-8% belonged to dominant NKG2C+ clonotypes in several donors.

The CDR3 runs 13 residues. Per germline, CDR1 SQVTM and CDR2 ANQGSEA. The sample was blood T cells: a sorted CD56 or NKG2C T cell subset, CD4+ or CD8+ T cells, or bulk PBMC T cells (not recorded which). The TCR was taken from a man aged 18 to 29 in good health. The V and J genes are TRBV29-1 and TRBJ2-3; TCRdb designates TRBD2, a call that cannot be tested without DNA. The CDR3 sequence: CSVDASGTDTQYF.